The rows below give T cell receptor beta chains drawn from one sample of a study of T cell responses to AZD1222 COVID-19 vaccine. Sequencing was performed with immunoSEQ multiplex PCR; in TCRdb, only in-frame clones are kept and a portion is missing. Of 40,000 to 50,000 clones in the sample, around 88% are singletons; the top ten hold approximately 25%. This material consisted of peripheral blood, taken 28 days after the second AZD1222 dose. These receptors were taken from an adult who received the AZD1222 COVID-19 vaccine. Each CDR3 is given without its conserved first and last residue. A D gene is named only where the DNA matches it firmly. Clone sizes are given selectively: once, few, many, or a class where the clone is expanded.

j_call clone_size d_call v_call cdr3_aa
TRBJ2-3 once - TRBV27 ASSGSGWTDTQY
TRBJ2-7 - TRBD1 TRBV3-1/TRBV3-2 ASSHPPGQRNYEQY
TRBJ2-7 - TRBD1 TRBV18 ASSGTGAYEQY
TRBJ2-5 - - TRBV7-8 ASSLGWGHQETQY
TRBJ2-3 - TRBD1 TRBV19 ASSHQPGQGKTDTQY
TRBJ1-1 - TRBD1 TRBV7-3 ASSRTGGTEAF
TRBJ1-3 - - TRBV21-1 ASSKAPGQGRGLGNTIY
TRBJ1-5 few - TRBV19 ASTKGGGWNQPQH
TRBJ1-3 - TRBD1 TRBV7-9 ASSLTGAGNTIY
TRBJ1-4 once - TRBV19 ARKPGHRATNEKLF
TRBJ2-7 - - TRBV11-2 ASSFTGKSYEQY
TRBJ1-6 - - TRBV25-1 ASTLGSASSALH
TRBJ2-1 - TRBD2 TRBV7-2 ASSTWTSGNEQF
TRBJ2-3 - TRBD2 TRBV5-1 ASRVGGRPTDTQY
TRBJ1-2 - - TRBV20-1 SASPGSANYGYT
TRBJ1-2 - TRBD1 TRBV19 ASSPRTGRGYGYT